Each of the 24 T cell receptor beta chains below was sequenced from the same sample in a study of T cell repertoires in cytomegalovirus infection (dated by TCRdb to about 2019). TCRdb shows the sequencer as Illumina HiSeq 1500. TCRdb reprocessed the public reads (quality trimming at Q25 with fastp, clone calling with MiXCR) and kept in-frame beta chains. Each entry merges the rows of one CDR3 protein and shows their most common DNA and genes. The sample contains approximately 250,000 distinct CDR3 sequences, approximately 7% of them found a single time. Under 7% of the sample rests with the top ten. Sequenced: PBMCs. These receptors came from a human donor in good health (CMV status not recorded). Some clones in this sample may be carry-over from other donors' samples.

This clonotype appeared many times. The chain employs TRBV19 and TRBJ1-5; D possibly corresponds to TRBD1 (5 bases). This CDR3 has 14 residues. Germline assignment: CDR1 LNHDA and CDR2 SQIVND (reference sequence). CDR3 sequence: CAAGGVAGNQPQHF. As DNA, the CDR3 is TGTGCGGCTGGAGGGGTTGCCGGCAATCAGCCCCAGCATTTT.

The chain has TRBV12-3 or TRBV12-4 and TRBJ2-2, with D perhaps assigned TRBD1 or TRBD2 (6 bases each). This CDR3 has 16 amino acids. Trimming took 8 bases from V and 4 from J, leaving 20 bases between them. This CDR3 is CASLLDRGPSTGELFF. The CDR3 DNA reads TGTGCCAGCCTCTTGGACCGGGGGCCTAGCACCGGGGAGCTGTTTTTT.

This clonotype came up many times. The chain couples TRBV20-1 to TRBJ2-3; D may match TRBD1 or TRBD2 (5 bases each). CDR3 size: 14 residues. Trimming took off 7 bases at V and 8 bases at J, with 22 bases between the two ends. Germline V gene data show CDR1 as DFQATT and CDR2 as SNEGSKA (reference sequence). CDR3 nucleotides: TGCAGTGTAATACCGGGACCAACACCGGGTACGCAGTATTTT. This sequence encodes CSVIPGPTPGTQYF.

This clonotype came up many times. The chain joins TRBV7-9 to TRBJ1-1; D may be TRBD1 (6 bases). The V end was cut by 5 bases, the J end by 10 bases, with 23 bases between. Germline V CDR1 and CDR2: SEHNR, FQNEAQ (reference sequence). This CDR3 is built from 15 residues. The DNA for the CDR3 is TGTGCCAGCAGCGTCCCCACGGGACATGCGGCTGGAGCTTTCTTT. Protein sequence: CASSVPTGHAAGAFF.

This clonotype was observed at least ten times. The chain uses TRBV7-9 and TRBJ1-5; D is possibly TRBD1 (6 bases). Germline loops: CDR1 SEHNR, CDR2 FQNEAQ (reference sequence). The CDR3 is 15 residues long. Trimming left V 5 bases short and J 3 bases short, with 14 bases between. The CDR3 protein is CASSPRGGPNQPQHF. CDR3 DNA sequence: TGTGCCAGCAGCCCGCGGGGGGGGCCCAATCAGCCCCAGCATTTT.

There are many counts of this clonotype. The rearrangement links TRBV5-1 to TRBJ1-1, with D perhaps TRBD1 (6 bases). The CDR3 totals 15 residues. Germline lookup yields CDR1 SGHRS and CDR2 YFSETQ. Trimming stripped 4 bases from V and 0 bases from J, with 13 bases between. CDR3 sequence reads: CASSGSQGVNTEAFF. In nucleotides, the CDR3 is TGCGCCAGCAGCGGTTCACAGGGAGTGAACACTGAAGCTTTCTTT.

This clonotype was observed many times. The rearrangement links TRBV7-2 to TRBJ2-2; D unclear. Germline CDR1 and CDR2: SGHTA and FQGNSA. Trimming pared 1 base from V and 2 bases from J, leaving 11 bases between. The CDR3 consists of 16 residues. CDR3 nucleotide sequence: TGTGCCAGCAGCTTAGGCCAGCCCGGTAACACCGGGGAGCTGTTTTTT. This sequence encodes CASSLGQPGNTGELFF.

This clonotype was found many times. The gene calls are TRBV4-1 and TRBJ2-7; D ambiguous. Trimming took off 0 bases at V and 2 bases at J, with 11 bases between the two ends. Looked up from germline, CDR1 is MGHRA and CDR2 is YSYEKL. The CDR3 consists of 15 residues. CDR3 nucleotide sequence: TGCGCCAGCAGCCAAGAACCTGCAGAGGCCTACGAGCAGTACTTC. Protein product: CASSQEPAEAYEQYF.

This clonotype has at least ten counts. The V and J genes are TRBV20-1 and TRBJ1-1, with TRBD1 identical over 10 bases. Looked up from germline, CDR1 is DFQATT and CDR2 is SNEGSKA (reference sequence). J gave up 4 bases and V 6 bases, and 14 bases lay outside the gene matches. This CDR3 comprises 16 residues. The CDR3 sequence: CSAPPLPGQGSTEAFF. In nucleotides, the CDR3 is TGCAGTGCCCCGCCGCTTCCGGGACAGGGGAGCACTGAAGCTTTCTTT.

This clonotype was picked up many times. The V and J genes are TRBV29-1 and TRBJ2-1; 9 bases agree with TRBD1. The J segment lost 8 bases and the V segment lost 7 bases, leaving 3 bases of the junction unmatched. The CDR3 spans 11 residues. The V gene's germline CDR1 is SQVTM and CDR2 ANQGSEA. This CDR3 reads CSGGQGDEQFF. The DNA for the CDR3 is TGCAGCGGGGGACAGGGTGATGAGCAGTTCTTC.

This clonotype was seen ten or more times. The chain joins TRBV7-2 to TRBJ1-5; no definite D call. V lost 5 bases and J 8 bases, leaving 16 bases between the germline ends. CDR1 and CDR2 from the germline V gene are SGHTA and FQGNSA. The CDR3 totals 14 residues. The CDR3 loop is CASSGSRGSEPQHF. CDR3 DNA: TGTGCCAGCAGCGGGAGTCGGGGAAGCGAGCCCCAGCATTTT.

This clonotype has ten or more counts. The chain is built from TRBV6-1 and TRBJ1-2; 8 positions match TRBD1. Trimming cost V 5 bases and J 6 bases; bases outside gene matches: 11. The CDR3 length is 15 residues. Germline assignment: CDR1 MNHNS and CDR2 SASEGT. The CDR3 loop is CASSSPRTGKDGYTF. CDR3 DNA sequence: TGTGCCAGCAGTTCACCCAGGACAGGGAAGGATGGCTACACCTTC.

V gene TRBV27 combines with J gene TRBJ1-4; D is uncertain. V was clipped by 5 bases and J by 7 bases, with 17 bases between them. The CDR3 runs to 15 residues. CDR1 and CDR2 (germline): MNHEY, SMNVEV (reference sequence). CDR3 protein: CASSPPAARPEKLFF. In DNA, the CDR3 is TGTGCCAGCAGTCCCCCGGCGGCCAGGCCTGAAAAACTGTTTTTT.

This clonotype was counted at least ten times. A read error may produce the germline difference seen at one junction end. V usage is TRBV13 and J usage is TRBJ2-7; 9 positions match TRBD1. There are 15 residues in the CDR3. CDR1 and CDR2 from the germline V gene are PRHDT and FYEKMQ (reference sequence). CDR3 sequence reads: CASISTGTGNREQYF. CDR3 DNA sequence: TGCGCCAGCATCAGTACCGGGACAGGGAATCGCGAGCAGTACTTC.

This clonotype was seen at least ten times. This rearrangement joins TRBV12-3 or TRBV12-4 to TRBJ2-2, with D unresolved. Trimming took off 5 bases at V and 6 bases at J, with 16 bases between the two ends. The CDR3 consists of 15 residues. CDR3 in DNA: TGTGCCAGCAGTCGTTGGACCGGCCTCTCCGGGGAGCTGTTTTTT. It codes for CASSRWTGLSGELFF.

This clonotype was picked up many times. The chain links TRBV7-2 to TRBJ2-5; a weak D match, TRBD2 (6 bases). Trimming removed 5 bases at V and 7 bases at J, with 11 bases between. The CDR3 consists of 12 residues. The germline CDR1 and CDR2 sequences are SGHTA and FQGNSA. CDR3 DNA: TGTGCCAGCAGCCCTCCGGAGGGGACCCAGTACTTC. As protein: CASSPPEGTQYF. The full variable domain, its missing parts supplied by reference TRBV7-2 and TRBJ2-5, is GAGVSQSPSNKVTEKGKDVELRCDPISGHTALYWYRQSLGQGLEFLIYFQGNSAPDKSGLPSDRFSAERTGGSVSTLTIQRTQQEDSAVYLCASSPPEGTQYFGPGTRLLVL.

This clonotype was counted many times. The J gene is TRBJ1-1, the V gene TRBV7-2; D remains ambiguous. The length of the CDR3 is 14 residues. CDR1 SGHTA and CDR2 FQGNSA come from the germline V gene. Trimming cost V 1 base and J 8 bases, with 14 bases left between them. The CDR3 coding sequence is TGTGCCAGCAGCTTAGGGAACAGTATCGGGGAAGCTTTCTTT. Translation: CASSLGNSIGEAFF. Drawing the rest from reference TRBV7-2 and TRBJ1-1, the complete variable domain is GAGVSQSPSNKVTEKGKDVELRCDPISGHTALYWYRQSLGQGLEFLIYFQGNSAPDKSGLPSDRFSAERTGGSVSTLTIQRTQQEDSAVYLCASSLGNSIGEAFFGQGTRLTVV.

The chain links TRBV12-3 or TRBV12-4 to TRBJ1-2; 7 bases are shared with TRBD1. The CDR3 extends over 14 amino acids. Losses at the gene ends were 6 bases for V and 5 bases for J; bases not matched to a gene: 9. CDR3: CASRTAQGGYGYTF. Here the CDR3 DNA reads TGTGCCAGCAGAACCGCGCAGGGGGGTTATGGCTACACCTTC.

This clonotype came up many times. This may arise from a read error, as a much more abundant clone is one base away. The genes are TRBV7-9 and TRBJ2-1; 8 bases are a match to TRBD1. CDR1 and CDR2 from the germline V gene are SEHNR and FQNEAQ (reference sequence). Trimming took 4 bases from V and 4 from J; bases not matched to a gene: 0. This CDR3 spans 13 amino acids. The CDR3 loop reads CASSWTGYNEQFF. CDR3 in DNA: TGTGCCAGCAGCTGGACAGGGTACAATGAGCAGTTCTTC. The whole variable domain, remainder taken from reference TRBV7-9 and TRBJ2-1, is DTGVSQNPRHKITKRGQNVTFRCDPISEHNRLYWYRQTLGQGPEFLTYFQNEAQLEKSRLLSDRFSAERPKGSFSTLEIQRTEQGDSAMYLCASSWTGYNEQFFGPGTRLTVL.

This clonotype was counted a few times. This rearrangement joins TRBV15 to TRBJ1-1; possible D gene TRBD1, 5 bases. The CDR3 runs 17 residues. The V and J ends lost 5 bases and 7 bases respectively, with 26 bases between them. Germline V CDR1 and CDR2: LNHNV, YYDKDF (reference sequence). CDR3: CATSPSSGRSNQGEAFF. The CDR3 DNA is TGTGCCACCAGCCCTTCGTCCGGGAGGTCGAACCAGGGTGAAGCTTTCTTT.

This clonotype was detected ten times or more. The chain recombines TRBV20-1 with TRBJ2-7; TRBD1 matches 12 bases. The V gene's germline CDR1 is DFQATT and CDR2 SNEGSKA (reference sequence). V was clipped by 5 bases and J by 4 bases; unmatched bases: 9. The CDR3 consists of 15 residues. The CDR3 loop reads CSAVRPGQGAYEQYF. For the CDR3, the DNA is TGCAGTGCTGTCCGACCGGGACAGGGGGCTTACGAGCAGTACTTC.

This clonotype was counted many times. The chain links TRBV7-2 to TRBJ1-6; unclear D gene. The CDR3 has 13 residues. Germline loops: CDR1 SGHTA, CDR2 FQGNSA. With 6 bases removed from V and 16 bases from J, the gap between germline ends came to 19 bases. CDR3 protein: CASSLGPNNFLHF. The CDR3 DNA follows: TGTGCCAGCAGTCTAGGGCCCAATAACTTTCTCCACTTT.

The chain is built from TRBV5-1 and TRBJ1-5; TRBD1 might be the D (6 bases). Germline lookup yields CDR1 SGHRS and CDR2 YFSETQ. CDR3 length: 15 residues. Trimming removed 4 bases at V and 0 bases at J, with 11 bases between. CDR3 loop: CASSPGQHSNQPQHF. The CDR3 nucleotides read TGCGCCAGCAGCCCGGGACAACATAGCAATCAGCCCCAGCATTTT.

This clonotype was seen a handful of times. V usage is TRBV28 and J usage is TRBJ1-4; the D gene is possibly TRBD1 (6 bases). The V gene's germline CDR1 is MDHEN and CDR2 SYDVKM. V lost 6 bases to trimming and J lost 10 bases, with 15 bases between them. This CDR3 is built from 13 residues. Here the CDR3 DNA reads TGTGCCAGCAGCCCGTTTAAAGGGGGAAAACTGTTTTTT. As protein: CASSPFKGGKLFF.